This T cell receptor (beta chain) stems from a study of shared clonotypes between healthy human individuals. Study details: Researchers drew samples from a couple of women and three men aged 18 to 49.

Turning to this clone: The antigen remains undetermined.

J was trimmed by 2 bases and V by 3 bases; bases with no gene match: 4. In germline, CDR1 is SGHNT, CDR2 YYREEE (reference sequence). The CDR3 runs 15 residues. Findings and caveats of the study: Memory subsets generally showed lower estimated richness than naive subsets.

An even split of each subset's genomic DNA across several immunoSEQ plates was performed. TCRdb's copy holds only in-frame clones and misses some; the assay was immunoSEQ multiplex PCR. Among more than 1,200,000 clones listed, approximately 98.5% were seen once. The J gene is TRBJ2-7, the V gene TRBV5-4; the match to TRBD2 covers 11 bases. Sequences were obtained from naive CD4+ T cells sorted from blood. Specified subset: CD45RA+ positively selected. The sequence was obtained from a man aged 25 to 40 in good health. The CDR3 DNA reads as TGTGCCAGCAGCTCGAGACTAGCGGGACCCTACGAGCAGTACTTC. Protein product: CASSSRLAGPYEQYF.